The clone carrying this T cell receptor (beta chain) was seen a handful of times. TCRdb keeps only in-frame clones here, not all; method: immunoSEQ multiplex PCR. There are 92,000 or so clones in the sample; about 84% occur only once, and approximately 6.3% lies in the top ten. The data derive from a study of OX40 agonist ivuxolimab in advanced cancers. The sample in question was CD4+ or CD8+ T cells sorted from blood, obtained in a trial of the OX40 agonist ivuxolimab. The TCR sequence derives from an adult with an advanced solid tumor such as melanoma, head and neck, liver or kidney cancer.

CDR3 nucleotides: TGTGCCAGCAACCTTCCAGGGAGCGGCTACACCTTC. Translated: CASNLPGSGYTF. V is TRBV2 and J is TRBJ1-2, with a weak D call TRBD1 (5 bases). V dropped 7 bases and J dropped 8 bases, with 14 bases sitting between them. The CDR3 loop spans 12 amino acids. The germline V gene has CDR1 SNHLY and CDR2 FYNNEI.